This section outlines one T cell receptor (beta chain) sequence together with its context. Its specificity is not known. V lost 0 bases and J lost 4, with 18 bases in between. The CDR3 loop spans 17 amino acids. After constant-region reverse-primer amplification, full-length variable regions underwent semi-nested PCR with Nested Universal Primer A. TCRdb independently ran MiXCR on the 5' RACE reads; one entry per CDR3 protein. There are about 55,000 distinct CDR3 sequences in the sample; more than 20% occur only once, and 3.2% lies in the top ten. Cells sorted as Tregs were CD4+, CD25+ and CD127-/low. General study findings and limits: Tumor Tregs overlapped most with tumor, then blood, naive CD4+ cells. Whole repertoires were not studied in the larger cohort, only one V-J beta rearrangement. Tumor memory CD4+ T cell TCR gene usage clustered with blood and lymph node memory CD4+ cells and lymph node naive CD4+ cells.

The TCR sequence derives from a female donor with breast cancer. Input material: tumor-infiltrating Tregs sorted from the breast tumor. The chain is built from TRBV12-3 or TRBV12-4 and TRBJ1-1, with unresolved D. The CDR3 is CASSLALGLVDATEAFF. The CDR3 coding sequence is TGTGCCAGCAGTTTAGCGCTAGGACTAGTGGACGCCACTGAAGCTTTCTTT.